This is a list of T cell receptor beta chains from one sample in a study of CD4+ T cells in melanoma. Assay: immunoSEQ multiplex PCR; the TCRdb copy retains only in-frame clones and omits some. The data hold a few thousand clones, with roughly 60% observed a single time. Material: cells from a culture (not recorded whether cultured in vitro). The receptors derive from a human donor with melanoma. The CDR3 runs from the conserved cysteine through the conserved F or W. Fields, in order: J gene, V gene, D gene, clone size, CDR3 protein, CDR3 DNA. The D gene is left open where the match is weak. The size entry is marked missing in some rows and otherwise reads once, few, many or a size class.

j_call: TRBJ2-1
v_call: TRBV9
d_call: TRBD1
clone_size: -
cdr3_aa: CASSDRTGWDEQFF
cdr3_nt: TGTGCCAGCAGCGACCGGACAGGGTGGGATGAGCAGTTCTTC

j_call: TRBJ2-7
v_call: TRBV7-2
d_call: -
clone_size: -
cdr3_aa: CASSSPGTLSYEQYF
cdr3_nt: TGTGCCAGCAGCTCCCCGGGGACCCTCTCCTACGAGCAGTACTTC

j_call: TRBJ1-6
v_call: TRBV28
d_call: -
clone_size: -
cdr3_aa: CASSHGGLYSPLHF
cdr3_nt: TGTGCCAGCAGTCATGGGGGGCTTTATTCACCCCTCCACTTT

j_call: TRBJ2-7
v_call: TRBV4-3
d_call: TRBD2
clone_size: -
cdr3_aa: CASSQAGTSGYEQYF
cdr3_nt: TGCGCCAGCAGCCAAGCAGGGACTAGCGGTTACGAGCAGTACTTC

j_call: TRBJ1-6
v_call: TRBV30
d_call: -
clone_size: -
cdr3_aa: CAWSQGLGASPLHF
cdr3_nt: TGTGCCTGGAGTCAGGGGTTAGGAGCCTCACCCCTCCACTTT

j_call: TRBJ1-6
v_call: TRBV6-6
d_call: -
clone_size: few
cdr3_aa: CASSYSNLQHSPLHF
cdr3_nt: TGTGCCAGCAGTTACTCGAACCTCCAGCATTCACCCCTCCACTTT

j_call: TRBJ2-7
v_call: TRBV5-4
d_call: -
clone_size: few
cdr3_aa: CASSPGTSLYEQYF
cdr3_nt: TGTGCCAGCAGTCCCGGGACAAGTCTTTACGAGCAGTACTTC

j_call: TRBJ2-3
v_call: TRBV19
d_call: -
clone_size: few
cdr3_aa: CASSIDWRGGTDTQYF
cdr3_nt: TGTGCCAGTAGTATAGATTGGCGGGGAGGTACAGATACGCAGTATTTT

j_call: TRBJ2-2
v_call: TRBV7-6
d_call: -
clone_size: -
cdr3_aa: CASSLGQSANTGELFF
cdr3_nt: TGTGCCAGCAGCTTAGGACAGTCCGCGAACACCGGGGAGCTGTTTTTT

j_call: TRBJ1-1
v_call: TRBV19
d_call: -
clone_size: -
cdr3_aa: CASRMGTEAFF
cdr3_nt: TGTGCCAGCCGGATGGGGACTGAAGCTTTCTTT

j_call: TRBJ1-1
v_call: TRBV9
d_call: -
clone_size: few
cdr3_aa: CASSATEGWTEAFF
cdr3_nt: TGTGCCAGCAGCGCGACGGAGGGGTGGACTGAAGCTTTCTTT

j_call: TRBJ1-3
v_call: TRBV24-1
d_call: -
clone_size: -
cdr3_aa: CATLGGSGNTIYF
cdr3_nt: TGTGCCACCCTAGGGGGCTCTGGAAACACCATATATTTT

j_call: TRBJ1-1
v_call: TRBV6-6
d_call: TRBD1
clone_size: -
cdr3_aa: CASSLTGFGVNTEAFF
cdr3_nt: TGTGCCAGCAGTTTGACAGGGTTCGGGGTGAACACTGAAGCTTTCTTT

j_call: TRBJ2-7
v_call: TRBV4-2
d_call: -
clone_size: -
cdr3_aa: CASSQGPSPAYEQYF
cdr3_nt: TGTGCCAGCAGCCAAGGCCCCAGTCCAGCCTACGAGCAGTACTTC

j_call: TRBJ2-3
v_call: TRBV7-9
d_call: -
clone_size: -
cdr3_aa: CAGTDRTPDTQYF
cdr3_nt: TGTGCCGGCACAGATCGTACACCAGATACGCAGTATTTT

j_call: TRBJ2-7
v_call: TRBV7-8
d_call: -
clone_size: -
cdr3_aa: CASSLGSYEQYF
cdr3_nt: TGTGCCAGCAGCTTAGGATCCTACGAGCAGTACTTC

j_call: TRBJ1-5
v_call: TRBV28
d_call: TRBD1
clone_size: few
cdr3_aa: CASSLTGRNQPQHF
cdr3_nt: TGTGCCAGCAGTTTGACAGGGAGGAATCAGCCCCAGCATTTT

j_call: TRBJ2-7
v_call: TRBV11-2
d_call: TRBD1
clone_size: -
cdr3_aa: CASSRLGQRGEQYF
cdr3_nt: TGTGCCAGCAGCCGCCTGGGACAGCGCGGAGAGCAGTACTTC

j_call: TRBJ2-7
v_call: TRBV7-2
d_call: -
clone_size: -
cdr3_aa: CASSQSSYEQYF
cdr3_nt: TGTGCCAGCAGCCAGTCTTCCTACGAGCAGTACTTC

j_call: TRBJ2-1
v_call: TRBV2
d_call: TRBD2
clone_size: hyperexpanded
cdr3_aa: CASSEASGGYYNEQFF
cdr3_nt: TGTGCCAGCAGTGAAGCTAGCGGGGGCTATTACAATGAGCAGTTCTTC

j_call: TRBJ2-7
v_call: TRBV30
d_call: -
clone_size: -
cdr3_aa: CAWSVQGYEQYF
cdr3_nt: TGTGCCTGGAGTGTACAAGGCTACGAGCAGTACTTC

j_call: TRBJ2-3
v_call: TRBV7-2
d_call: -
clone_size: few
cdr3_aa: CASSLGLLDTDTQYF
cdr3_nt: TGTGCCAGCAGTCTGGGGTTACTGGACACAGATACGCAGTATTTT

j_call: TRBJ1-1
v_call: TRBV7-9
d_call: -
clone_size: -
cdr3_aa: CASSLEVNTEAFF
cdr3_nt: TGTGCCAGCAGCTTAGAGGTGAACACTGAAGCTTTCTTT

j_call: TRBJ1-3
v_call: TRBV20-1
d_call: -
clone_size: -
cdr3_aa: CSAHTGNTIYF
cdr3_nt: TGCAGTGCTCACACTGGAAACACCATATATTTT

j_call: TRBJ1-5
v_call: TRBV19
d_call: TRBD1
clone_size: few
cdr3_aa: CASAPGGPGQPQHF
cdr3_nt: TGTGCCAGTGCCCCAGGGGGGCCAGGGCAGCCCCAGCATTTT

j_call: TRBJ1-5
v_call: TRBV27
d_call: -
clone_size: -
cdr3_aa: CASSLTSYQPQHF
cdr3_nt: TGTGCCAGCAGTTTAACCAGTTATCAGCCCCAGCATTTT

j_call: TRBJ2-5
v_call: TRBV24-1
d_call: TRBD2
clone_size: -
cdr3_aa: CATSDGTSQETQYF
cdr3_nt: TGTGCCACCAGTGATGGGACTAGCCAAGAGACCCAGTACTTC

j_call: TRBJ1-2
v_call: TRBV30
d_call: -
clone_size: few
cdr3_aa: CACHGGTPPGYGYTF
cdr3_nt: TGTGCCTGCCATGGAGGGACCCCTCCGGGCTATGGCTACACCTTC

j_call: TRBJ1-1
v_call: TRBV4-3
d_call: -
clone_size: -
cdr3_aa: CASSQDPLGNTEAFF
cdr3_nt: TGCGCCAGCAGCCAAGACCCTCTGGGGAACACTGAAGCTTTCTTT

j_call: TRBJ2-2
v_call: TRBV19
d_call: -
clone_size: few
cdr3_aa: CASTIPGELFF
cdr3_nt: TGTGCCAGTACCATCCCCGGGGAGCTGTTTTTT

j_call: TRBJ2-2
v_call: TRBV18
d_call: -
clone_size: -
cdr3_aa: CASSPPFRGFVDTGELFF
cdr3_nt: TGTGCCAGCTCACCACCGTTCCGGGGATTTGTAGACACCGGGGAGCTGTTTTTT

j_call: TRBJ2-1
v_call: TRBV2
d_call: -
clone_size: -
cdr3_aa: CASTKTMRNEQFF
cdr3_nt: TGTGCCAGCACCAAGACAATGCGCAATGAGCAGTTCTTC

j_call: TRBJ1-2
v_call: TRBV5-6
d_call: -
clone_size: -
cdr3_aa: CASSSDFDGYTF
cdr3_nt: TGTGCCAGCAGCTCTGACTTCGATGGCTACACCTTC

j_call: TRBJ2-1
v_call: TRBV13
d_call: -
clone_size: few
cdr3_aa: CASSPAGGSYNEQFF
cdr3_nt: TGTGCCAGCAGCCCAGCCGGTGGATCATACAATGAGCAGTTCTTC

j_call: TRBJ1-2
v_call: TRBV30
d_call: TRBD1
clone_size: once
cdr3_aa: CAWSRDRPYGYTF
cdr3_nt: TGTGCCTGGAGTCGGGACAGGCCCTATGGCTACACCTTC

j_call: TRBJ1-3
v_call: TRBV14
d_call: -
clone_size: few
cdr3_aa: CASSGAGGSIGNTIYF
cdr3_nt: TGTGCCAGCAGCGGCGCGGGGGGCTCGATTGGAAACACCATATATTTT